Presented here are 14 T cell receptor beta chains from one specimen sequenced in a study of blood T cells in healthy people across ages. For the second PCR, which ran for roughly 6 to 12 cycles, a sample-barcoded 5' primer and a J-beta primer mix were used. TCRdb re-called the 5' RACE reads through MiXCR, storing one row per CDR3 protein. The sample includes 1.5 million to 2 million distinct CDR3 sequences, 28% of them seen just once. What was sequenced was blood. The receptors here all came from a woman aged 25 to 45 in good health.

With respect to this clonotype: A much larger clonotype is one base distant, so this may be a read error. The chain combines TRBV2 with TRBJ2-5; no firm D call. Germline V gene sequence: CDR1 SNHLY, CDR2 FYNNEI. The CDR3 contains 12 residues. CDR3: CASNPVQETRYF. The CDR3 DNA sequence: TGTGCCAGCAACCCCGTCCAAGAGACCCGGTACTTC.

This clonotype has at least ten counts. Its ends do not fully match the called genes, so a read error is possible. The genes are TRBV5-1 and TRBJ2-7, with D perhaps TRBD2 (6 bases). Germline-derived CDR1 and CDR2 are SGHRS and YFSETQ. The CDR3 totals 13 residues. The CDR3 DNA sequence: TGTGCCAGCAGCTTAGGAACTAGCAATGAGCAGTACTTC. It codes for CASSLGTSNEQYF.

The genes are TRBV14 and TRBJ2-3; a weak D match, TRBD1 (6 bases). Deletions cut 1 base from V and 4 bases from J, with 15 bases between. CDR1 SGHDN and CDR2 FVKESK come from the germline V gene. CDR3 size: 16 residues. The CDR3 loop is CASSQGWTAVADTQYF. As DNA, the CDR3 is TGTGCCAGCAGCCAAGGCTGGACAGCGGTCGCAGATACGCAGTATTTT.

This clonotype was found many times. The chain joins TRBV29-1 to TRBJ2-7, with D unclear. The germline CDR1 and CDR2 sequences are SQVTM and ANQGSEA. The CDR3 is 15 residues long. V lost 2 bases and J 7 bases, leaving 21 bases between the germline ends. The CDR3 nucleotides are TGCAGCGTTGAAAATCTGGAGACTCTTAGCCGAGAGCAGTACTTC. It yields the protein CSVENLETLSREQYF.

The table lists this clonotype with many counts. V is TRBV12-3 or TRBV12-4 and J is TRBJ1-5, with 7 bases that match TRBD1. Trimming at V came to 7 bases and at J to 4 bases, leaving 10 bases not matched to a gene. This CDR3 is 15 amino acids long. The CDR3 nucleotides are TGTGCCAGCAACCCGACAGGGCAAAAGAATCAGCCCCAGCATTTT. Residues: CASNPTGQKNQPQHF.

About this clonotype itself: Since a much larger clone is just one base distant, this may be a read error. The chain couples TRBV7-2 to TRBJ2-7, with D perhaps matching TRBD1 or TRBD2 (5 bases each). The CDR3 has 14 amino acids. The germline V gene encodes CDR1 SGHTA and CDR2 FQGNSA. V was trimmed by 7 bases and J by 7 bases, leaving 20 bases between them. CDR3 bases: TGTGCCAGCACCCCCGGGGCAGGATACAATGAGCAGTACTTC. Its translation: CASTPGAGYNEQYF.

Only a few counts were recorded for this clonotype. The rearrangement uses TRBV29-1 and TRBJ2-1; D is unclear. Trimming stripped 7 bases from V and 0 bases from J, with 13 bases between. The CDR3 spans 14 residues. Per germline, CDR1 SQVTM and CDR2 ANQGSEA. CDR3 sequence reads: CSGVEAFSYNEQFF. CDR3 sequence (DNA): TGCAGCGGGGTAGAAGCCTTCTCCTACAATGAGCAGTTCTTC.

The chain recombines TRBV6-2 or TRBV6-3 with TRBJ1-2; D is uncertain. CDR1 and CDR2 (germline): MNHEY, SVGEGT. This CDR3 has 17 residues. V shed 6 bases and J shed 0 bases, with 20 bases lying between them. CDR3 in amino acids: CASSDGNSGIANYGYTF. The CDR3 DNA reads as TGTGCCAGCAGCGACGGGAACAGCGGAATAGCTAACTATGGCTACACCTTC.

The rearrangement links TRBV10-3 to TRBJ2-2; D tentatively fits TRBD1 or TRBD2 (6 bases each). There are 14 residues in the CDR3. V lost 4 bases, J lost 7 bases, and 13 bases lay in between. CDR1 and CDR2 (germline): ENHRY, SYGVKD. In nucleotides, the CDR3 is TGTGCCATCAGTGCCGGGGGCGGCGGCGGGGAGCTGTTTTTT. The encoded protein is CAISAGGGGGELFF.

This clonotype was seen a handful of times. V and J are TRBV14 and TRBJ1-2; a weak D match, TRBD1 (5 bases). Germline CDR1 reads SGHDN; CDR2 reads FVKESK. The V end was cut by 0 bases, the J end by 8 bases, with 16 bases between. This CDR3 is 15 amino acids long. CDR3 bases: TGTGCCAGCAGCCAAGATCATGAAGGGGCTAGCGGCTACACCTTC. It is translated as CASSQDHEGASGYTF.

This sequence joins TRBV12-5 and TRBJ2-4; a possible D gene is TRBD2 (6 bases). The J call may be in error: the DNA end matches TRBJ2-7 better. The CDR3 length is 13 residues. CDR1 and CDR2 (germline): LGHNT, FRNRAP. CDR3 amino acids: CASGSLTGDEQYF. DNA of the CDR3: TGTGCTAGTGGTTCCCTAACGGGGGACGAGCAGTACTTC.

As to this clonotype: Since a much larger clone is just one base distant, this may be a read error. The rearrangement joins TRBV28 to TRBJ2-3; D not resolved. This CDR3 region has 14 residues. Germline CDR1 reads MDHEN; CDR2 reads SYDVKM. The CDR3 reads CASSVQPLAGTQYF. CDR3 DNA: TGTGCTAGCAGCGTGCAACCACTGGCAGGTACGCAGTATTTT.

This sequence joins TRBV7-9 and TRBJ2-3; D is unresolved. V was clipped by 1 base and J by 8 bases, with 13 bases between them. CDR3 size: 14 residues. The germline CDR1 and CDR2 sequences are SEHNR and FQNEAQ (reference sequence). CDR3 in DNA: TGTGCCAGCAGCTTAGGTTACGATGGCGGTACGCAGTATTTT. It translates to CASSLGYDGGTQYF.

This chain connects TRBV4-1 to TRBJ2-5, with 15 positions matching TRBD2. V gave up 4 bases and J gave up 8 bases; unmatched junction bases: 8. This CDR3 comprises 16 residues. The germline CDR1 and CDR2 sequences are MGHRA and YSYEKL. The chain's CDR3 is CASSLGTSGGSRTQYF. The CDR3 DNA sequence: TGCGCCAGCAGCCTAGGGACTAGCGGGGGGTCGAGAACCCAGTACTTC.